A selection of T cell receptor beta chains follows, all from one sample in a study of blood T cell repertoires in COVID-19. Using immunoSEQ multiplex PCR, the repertoire was profiled, and TCRdb retains in-frame clones only, with some absent. The sample lists about 190,000 clones; 60% to 80% were seen once. The sequenced material came from peripheral blood. All receptors derive from a woman between 65 and 79 years old with acute or convalescent COVID-19. The CDR3 runs from the conserved cysteine through the conserved F or W. Each record gives: V gene, J gene, clone size, D gene, CDR3 DNA, CDR3 protein. D genes are given only for firm matches. The size field is filled for only some rows; it gives once, few, many or a size class.

TRBV2	TRBJ2-5	few	NA	TGTGCCAGCAGTGTAACAAAAGAGACCCAGTACTTC	CASSVTKETQYF
TRBV5-6	TRBJ2-7	NA	NA	TGTGCCAGCAGCCGAGGACAGAGTTCCTACGAGCAGTACTTC	CASSRGQSSYEQYF
TRBV6-6	TRBJ1-6	NA	TRBD1	TGTGCCAGCAAAGGGACAGGTGCCTATAATTCACCCCTCCACTTT	CASKGTGAYNSPLHF
TRBV29-1	TRBJ2-7	NA	NA	TGCAGCGTTAGGTGGGGGGACGAGCAGTACTTC	CSVRWGDEQYF
TRBV3-1/TRBV3-2	TRBJ2-7	NA	NA	TGTGCCAGCAGCCAAGGGGCAGGGACTCAGTACTTC	CASSQGAGTQYF
TRBV19	TRBJ2-7	NA	TRBD2	TGTGCCAGTAGTACCCCCGAACTAGCGGGAACCGGGGAGCAGTACTTC	CASSTPELAGTGEQYF
TRBV5-4	TRBJ1-1	NA	NA	TGTGCCAGCAGCTTTGGCGGGCCAAGCTTGAACACTGAAGCTTTCTTT	CASSFGGPSLNTEAFF
TRBV6-6	TRBJ2-7	NA	TRBD2	TGTGCCAGCAACTCCGACGGGAGGTACCTCTCCTACGAGCAGTACTTC	CASNSDGRYLSYEQYF
TRBV29-1	TRBJ2-2	once	NA	TGCAGCGTTGGGTCCGCGACCGGGGAGCTGTTTTTT	CSVGSATGELFF
TRBV7-3	TRBJ2-3	NA	TRBD2	TGTGCCAGCAGTTTACAGCCAGCGGGAGGAGCAGATACGCAGTATTTT	CASSLQPAGGADTQYF
TRBV4-1	TRBJ1-2	NA	NA	TGCGCCAGCAGCCAAGATGGCGCGGGACTTCTCTATGGCTACACCTTC	CASSQDGAGLLYGYTF
TRBV29-1	TRBJ1-1	NA	TRBD1	TGCAGCGGTACCCGGGACAGGGGGAACACTGAAGCTTTCTTT	CSGTRDRGNTEAFF
TRBV4-2	TRBJ2-2	once	NA	TGTGCCAGCAGCCCCCGAACGAGTCTAACGAACACCGGGGAGCTGTTTTTT	CASSPRTSLTNTGELFF
TRBV5-8	TRBJ1-1	NA	NA	TGTGCCAGCAGCTTGGGCGATCGTAGTGAAGCTTTCTTT	CASSLGDRSEAFF
TRBV3-1/TRBV3-2	TRBJ1-1	once	TRBD1	TGTGCCAGCAGCCCGGGACAGCCGAACACTGAAGCTTTCTTT	CASSPGQPNTEAFF
TRBV2	TRBJ2-7	NA	TRBD1	TGTGCCAGCAGCCATGACAGGGGAGAGGGATACGAGCAGTACTTC	CASSHDRGEGYEQYF
TRBV6-6	TRBJ2-3	NA	TRBD1	TGTGCCAGCAGTTACCCGGGACAGGGCCGCACAGATACGCAGTATTTT	CASSYPGQGRTDTQYF
TRBV19	TRBJ2-1	NA	TRBD2	TGTGCCAGTAAGAGGACTAGCGGTAACAATGAGCAGTTCTTC	CASKRTSGNNEQFF
TRBV3-1/TRBV3-2	TRBJ2-5	NA	TRBD2	TGTGCCAGCAGTCCTATAGCGGGAGGGGAGACCCAGTACTTC	CASSPIAGGETQYF
TRBV30	TRBJ2-1	NA	NA	TGTGCCAAGGCGGGGACCCCGGGCAATGAGCAGTTCTTC	CAKAGTPGNEQFF
TRBV12-5	TRBJ2-1	NA	TRBD2	TGTGCTAGTGGTCCACGGACTAGCGGGAGGGAATTACAGTTCTTC	CASGPRTSGRELQFF
TRBV2	TRBJ2-1	NA	TRBD2	TGTGCCAGCAGTGATTCGGGAGGGGTGGATGAGCAGTTCTTC	CASSDSGGVDEQFF
TRBV5-4	TRBJ2-7	NA	TRBD1	TGTGCCAGCAGCCCACCGGGACAGGCGGTCTACGAGCAGTACTTC	CASSPPGQAVYEQYF
TRBV29-1	TRBJ2-2	NA	NA	TGCAGCGTGGGCCTGGGAGATGGCACCGGGGAGCTGTTTTTT	CSVGLGDGTGELFF
TRBV7-3	TRBJ2-1	NA	NA	TGTGCCAGCAGCTTATTTGAGAGCGGAGAGCAGTTCTTC	CASSLFESGEQFF
TRBV7-3	TRBJ2-1	NA	TRBD1	TGTGCCAGCAGCGGAGGGGACAGGGGCCGGGATGAGCAGTTCTTC	CASSGGDRGRDEQFF
TRBV11-2	TRBJ2-1	few	TRBD2	TGTGCCAGCAGCTTAAACCCTAGCGGGAGTAATTATGAGCAGTTCTTC	CASSLNPSGSNYEQFF
TRBV5-1	TRBJ2-5	NA	TRBD2	TGCGCCAGCACCCGGGTGACTAGCGGGAAGGAGACCCAGTACTTC	CASTRVTSGKETQYF
TRBV18	TRBJ2-1	NA	TRBD2	TGTGCCAGCTCACCATTGGGACTAGCGGGGAATGAGCAGTTCTTC	CASSPLGLAGNEQFF
TRBV30	TRBJ1-5	NA	NA	TGTGCCTGGAGTAGCACCCGCAATCAGCCCCAGCATTTT	CAWSSTRNQPQHF
TRBV27	TRBJ1-5	NA	NA	TGTGCCAGCAGTCCCCTTATGGGGGCCGAGGGGCAGCCCCAGCATTTT	CASSPLMGAEGQPQHF
TRBV25-1	TRBJ2-7	NA	TRBD1	TGTGCCAGCCAGGGGGCGAATTCCTACGAGCAGTACTTC	CASQGANSYEQYF
TRBV19	TRBJ2-7	NA	TRBD2	TGTGCCAGTAGTTACACGGGACTAGCGTTTCCCGAGCAGTACTTC	CASSYTGLAFPEQYF
TRBV4-2	TRBJ2-1	NA	TRBD1	TGTGCCAGCAGCCGACAGGGGAGTAGCAGTTATGAGCAGTTCTTC	CASSRQGSSSYEQFF
TRBV4-2	TRBJ1-1	few	TRBD1	TGTGCCAGCAGCCAAGACGGGTCAAGACAGGGCGGGACTGAAGCTTTCTTT	CASSQDGSRQGGTEAFF
TRBV30	TRBJ1-5	NA	NA	TGTGCCTGGCAGAGACAGCGCAATCAGCCCCAGCATTTT	CAWQRQRNQPQHF
TRBV27	TRBJ2-3	NA	TRBD1	TGTGCCAGCAGTTTTTCAGGGGGTACTAGCACAGATACGCAGTATTTT	CASSFSGGTSTDTQYF
TRBV6-5	TRBJ2-5	NA	NA	TGTGCCAGCAGTCGGGACTTACTCCAGAAGACCCAGTACTTC	CASSRDLLQKTQYF
TRBV13	TRBJ1-2	NA	NA	TGTGCCAGCAGCCTGAACAGGGTTGGAAATGGCTACACCTTC	CASSLNRVGNGYTF
TRBV14	TRBJ1-1	NA	NA	TGTGCCAGCAGCCAAGACTTTCAGGGGAACACTGAAGCTTTCTTT	CASSQDFQGNTEAFF
TRBV7-2	TRBJ2-1	NA	NA	TGTGCCAGCAGCTTTTCTCCCGGGTATGAGCAGTTCTTC	CASSFSPGYEQFF